The 14 T cell receptor beta chains reported below all come from one sample, sequenced in a study of shared clonotypes between healthy human individuals (dated by TCRdb to 2018 to 2021). CD8 naive samples were CD45RO-negative cells positively selected for CCR7, giving a CD45RA+CCR7+ population that excluded TemRA cells. The method behind the library was the immunoSEQ multiplex PCR assay. Imported from immuneACCESS, the table was reduced by TCRdb to in-frame sequences with V and J called. These copies leave out some clones; in studies compared against another copy, an unresolved V gene accounts for under half, and the cause of the remainder is not known. The table for this sample lists approximately 2,200,000 clones; 85% to 95% of them were counted only once. The ten most abundant clones make up 1.5% to 2% of the sample. Sequenced sample: naive CD8+ T cells from PBMCs. The sample's cell subset or site label is to be understood as: CD45RA+CCR7+. The receptors were sampled from a man younger than 35 in good health. Some clones in this sample may be carry-over from other donors' samples.

The chain is built from TRBV5-6 and TRBJ2-1; 10 positions agree with TRBD1. Germline CDR1 reads SGHDT; CDR2 reads YYEEEE. The CDR3 runs 18 residues. V shed 0 bases and J 2 bases; nucleotides not matched to a gene: 8. The CDR3 DNA sequence: TGTGCCAGCAGCTTGGGGGGCGACAGGGGGCCCCCCTACAATGAGCAGTTCTTC. This gives the protein CASSLGGDRGPPYNEQFF.

The V and J genes are TRBV5-1 and TRBJ2-7, with 9 bases aligning to TRBD1. Germline trimming cut 3 bases from V and 12 bases from J; bases unmatched to any gene: 13. In germline, CDR1 is SGHRS, CDR2 YFSETQ. The CDR3 runs to 14 residues. The CDR3 reads CASSSSLGQGLRYF. In nucleotides, the CDR3 is TGCGCCAGCAGCTCATCACTGGGACAGGGCTTGCGGTACTTC.

The chain links TRBV6-6 to TRBJ1-2; D gene unclear. Germline-derived CDR1 and CDR2 are MNHNY and SVGAGI (reference sequence). The CDR3 consists of 14 residues. Deletions cut 5 bases from V and 7 bases from J, with 17 bases between. The CDR3 spells CASSHLAASSGYTF. The CDR3 nucleotides are TGTGCCAGCAGTCACCTCGCAGCCTCCTCTGGCTACACCTTC.

This clone was detected only once. V usage is TRBV27 and J usage is TRBJ2-1, with D maybe TRBD2 (5 bases). V lost 6 bases to trimming and J lost 0 bases, with 15 bases between them. Germline V lookup: CDR1 MNHEY, CDR2 SMNVEV (reference sequence). The CDR3 runs to 16 residues. The chain's CDR3 is CASSPIGSPSYNEQFF. The CDR3 nucleotides are TGTGCCAGCAGCCCGATAGGGAGCCCCTCCTACAATGAGCAGTTCTTC.

This chain links TRBV28 with TRBJ2-7, with TRBD2 as a possible D gene (6 bases). Germline V gene sequence: CDR1 MDHEN, CDR2 SYDVKM. V lost 7 bases and J 4 bases, leaving 17 bases between the germline ends. The CDR3 length is 14 residues. The CDR3 DNA follows: TGTGCCAGCACCAGGGTTGGGCGGGGATACGAGCAGTACTTC. Protein: CASTRVGRGYEQYF.

The count of this clone is one. The V call is TRBV13, the J call TRBJ2-4, with 10 nucleotides matching TRBD1. The V segment lost 1 base and the J segment 0 bases; nucleotides outside the gene matches: 3. The CDR3 runs to 17 residues. Per the germline V gene, CDR1 is PRHDT and CDR2 is FYEKMQ (reference sequence). The CDR3: CASSLVGQGIAKNIQYF. In nucleotides, the CDR3 is TGTGCCAGCAGCTTAGTGGGACAGGGGATAGCCAAAAACATTCAGTACTTC. The entire variable domain, with the rest obtained from reference TRBV13 and TRBJ2-4, is as follows: AAGVIQSPRHLIKEKRETATLKCYPIPRHDTVYWYQQGPGQDPQFLISFYEKMQSDKGSIPDRFSAQQFSDYHSELNMSSLELGDSALYFCASSLVGQGIAKNIQYFGAGTRLSVL.

The genes are TRBV18 and TRBJ2-7, with 7 bases lining up with TRBD1. V shed 4 bases and J 5 bases; nucleotides not matched to a gene: 5. CDR1 is KGHSH, CDR2 LQKENI, per germline. This CDR3 has 13 amino acids. The CDR3 DNA reads TGTGCCAGCTCACGCGACAGGGTCCACGAGCAGTACTTC. Amino acids: CASSRDRVHEQYF.

CDR3 amino acids: CASSPQGIPGLFEQYF. As DNA, the CDR3 is TGTGCCAGCAGCCCTCAGGGGATACCGGGGCTGTTCGAGCAGTACTTC. V usage is TRBV11-1 and J usage is TRBJ2-7, with D perhaps TRBD1 (6 bases). The CDR3 spans 16 residues. The germline CDR1 and CDR2 sequences are SGHAT and FQDESV (reference sequence). The V end was cut by 5 bases, the J end by 6 bases, with 23 bases between.

In its sample, this clone was seen once. The genes are TRBV5-1 and TRBJ2-2; TRBD1 is a possible D gene (6 bases). V was shortened by 4 bases and J by 5 bases, with 15 bases between the two germline ends. The CDR3 consists of 15 residues. Germline CDR1 and CDR2: SGHRS and YFSETQ. The CDR3 nucleotides read TGCGCCAGCAGCCTCCAACAGGGTTCGACCGGGGAGCTGTTTTTT. Amino acids: CASSLQQGSTGELFF. The complete variable domain, with remaining parts taken from reference TRBV5-1 and TRBJ2-2, reads KAGVTQTPRYLIKTRGQQVTLSCSPISGHRSVSWYQQTPGQGLQFLFEYFSETQRNKGNFPGRFSGRQFSNSRSEMNVSTLELGDSALYLCASSLQQGSTGELFFGEGSRLTVL.

The chain uses TRBV6-1 and TRBJ2-3; weak D call: TRBD1 (6 bases). Germline CDR1 reads MNHNS; CDR2 reads SASEGT. The length of the CDR3 is 16 residues. The V end was cut by 4 bases, the J end by 4 bases, with 18 bases between. CDR3 loop: CASSAGGTGHADTQYF. CDR3 DNA: TGTGCCAGCAGTGCCGGAGGAACAGGGCACGCAGATACGCAGTATTTT.

V and J are TRBV18 and TRBJ2-3; D ambiguous. Germline CDR1 reads KGHSH; CDR2 reads LQKENI. V shed 0 bases and J shed 2 bases, with 6 bases lying between them. This CDR3 is 14 amino acids long. The CDR3 region has the DNA TGTGCCAGCTCACCACCCCTAAACACAGATACGCAGTATTTT. Its protein is CASSPPLNTDTQYF.

The chain combines TRBV27 with TRBJ2-3, with D unresolved. The CDR3 consists of 12 residues. Germline V gene sequence: CDR1 MNHEY, CDR2 SMNVEV (reference sequence). Trimming took 5 bases from V and 2 from J, leaving 5 bases between them. The CDR3 DNA is TGTGCCAGCAGTCCCGCCACAGATACGCAGTATTTT. Translation gives CASSPATDTQYF.

This chain uses TRBV6-4 with TRBJ2-1; 10 bases align to TRBD2. This CDR3 has 16 amino acids. Trimming cost V 3 bases and J 2 bases; bases outside gene matches: 4. CDR1 is MRHNA, CDR2 SNTAGT, per germline. Here the CDR3 DNA reads TGTGCCAGCAGTGAGGGACTAGCGAGAACCTACAATGAGCAGTTCTTC. This translates into CASSEGLARTYNEQFF.

V gene TRBV4-2 combines with J gene TRBJ1-2; 10 bases fit TRBD1. This CDR3 has 15 residues. The J segment lost 5 bases and the V segment lost 1 base, leaving 4 bases of the junction unmatched. Per germline, CDR1 LGHNA and CDR2 YNFKEQ. The CDR3 sequence is CASSQAGTGEYGYTF. The CDR3 nucleotides are TGTGCCAGCAGCCAAGCCGGGACAGGGGAGTATGGCTACACCTTC.